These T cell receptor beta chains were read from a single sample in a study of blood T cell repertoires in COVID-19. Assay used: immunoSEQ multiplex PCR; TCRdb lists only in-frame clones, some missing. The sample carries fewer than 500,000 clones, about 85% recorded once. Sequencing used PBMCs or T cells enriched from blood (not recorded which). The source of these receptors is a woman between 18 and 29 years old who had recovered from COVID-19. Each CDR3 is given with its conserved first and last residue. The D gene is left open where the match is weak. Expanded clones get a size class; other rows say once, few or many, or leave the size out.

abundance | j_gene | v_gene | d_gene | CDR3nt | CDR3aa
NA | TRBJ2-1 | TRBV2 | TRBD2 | TGTGCCAGCAGCTCGACTAGCGGGGGGGCAGGCAATGAGCAGTTCTTC | CASSSTSGGAGNEQFF
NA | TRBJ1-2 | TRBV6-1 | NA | TGTGCCAGCAGTGAGGTAGATGATAACTATGGCTACACCTTC | CASSEVDDNYGYTF
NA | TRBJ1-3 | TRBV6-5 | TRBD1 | TGTGCCAGCAGTCCTGGGACAGGTTCTGGAAACACCATATATTTT | CASSPGTGSGNTIYF
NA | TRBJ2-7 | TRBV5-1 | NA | TGCGCCAGCAGCTTGCCTCGGGGGGCATCTACCTACGAGCAGTACTTC | CASSLPRGASTYEQYF
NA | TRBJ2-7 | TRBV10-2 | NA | TGCGCCAGCAGTGAGTCTCATGCCTACGAGCAGTACTTC | CASSESHAYEQYF
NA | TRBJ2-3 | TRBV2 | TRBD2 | TGTGCCAGCAGTAACCGAGGGAGGGACCGCACAGATACGCAGTATTTT | CASSNRGRDRTDTQYF
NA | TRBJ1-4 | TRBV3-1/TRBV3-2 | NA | TGTGCCAGCAGCCAAGAGCGGGGGGGATCGGGTGAAAAACTGTTTTTT | CASSQERGGSGEKLFF
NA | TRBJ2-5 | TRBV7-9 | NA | TGTGCCAGCAGCTTCCGGGACTTGCAAGAGACCCAGTACTTC | CASSFRDLQETQYF
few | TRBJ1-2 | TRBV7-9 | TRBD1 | TGTGCCAGCAGCCGAGACAGGGGAGGCTATGGCTACACCTTC | CASSRDRGGYGYTF
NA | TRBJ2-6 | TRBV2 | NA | TGTGCCAGCAGTGATGGAGGTAGGGCCAACGTCCTGACTTTC | CASSDGGRANVLTF
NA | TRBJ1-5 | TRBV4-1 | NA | TGCGCCAGCAGCCAAGGGGCAACCAGCGGCCAGCCCCAGCATTTT | CASSQGATSGQPQHF
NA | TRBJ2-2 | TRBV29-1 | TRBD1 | TGCAGCGTTGAAGATTGGGGGCAACAGGGGGCCTCGAACGGGGAGCTGTTTTTT | CSVEDWGQQGASNGELFF
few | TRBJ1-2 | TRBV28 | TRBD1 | TGTGCCAGCAGTTTGGGACAGGGAACGTATGGCTACACCTTC | CASSLGQGTYGYTF
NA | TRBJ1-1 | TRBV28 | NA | TGTGCCAGCAGGTCCGGGGGGAACATGAACACTGAAGCTTTCTTT | CASRSGGNMNTEAFF
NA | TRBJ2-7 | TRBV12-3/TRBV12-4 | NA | TGTGCCAGCAGTTTACGAGGCGAGCAGTACTTC | CASSLRGEQYF
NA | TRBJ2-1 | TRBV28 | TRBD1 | TGTGCCAGCAATTCACAGGGGGCGACCTACAATGAGCAGTTCTTC | CASNSQGATYNEQFF
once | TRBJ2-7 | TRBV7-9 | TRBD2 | TGTGCCAGCAGCTTTGGGGCTAGCGGGGACACCTACGAGCAGTACTTC | CASSFGASGDTYEQYF